The following is a TCR beta chain sequence with its context. Its antigen is unidentified. The sample belongs to a study of CD8 T cells in ankylosing spondylitis. Study-wide results and limits: A CD8+ phenotype characterized the disease-linked clones, which were relatively rare in peripheral blood. A TCR beta motif of under ten highly homologous variants appeared characteristic of ankylosing spondylitis blood. Reported data indicate significant enrichment of disease-linked clones within matched ankylosing spondylitis synovial fluid.

For TCR beta, libraries came from quantitative 5'-RACE with molecular barcodes. Each CDR3 protein is one row after TCRdb ran MiXCR on the 5' RACE reads. The data show 210,000 or so distinct CDR3 sequences, roughly 24% seen once. V shed 3 bases, J shed 3 bases, and the junction held 5 bases outside the gene matches. Germline assignment: CDR1 MRHNA and CDR2 SNTAGT. The CDR3 loop spans 15 amino acids. This TCR came from a male donor with ankylosing spondylitis or in good health (not recorded which). The chain links TRBV6-4 to TRBJ2-1, with 7 bases matching TRBD2. Sequencing was done on a sample of blood, either unsorted or a sorted T cell fraction (not recorded which). The CDR3 sequence is CASSEVPGGYNEQFF. DNA of the CDR3: TGTGCCAGCAGTGAAGTCCCGGGAGGCTACAATGAGCAGTTCTTC.